This TCR beta chain was observed in a study of post-analysis software for immune sequencing data. The wider study: Both relapsing-remitting and secondary progressive multiple sclerosis featured among the disease courses, as did progressive-relapsing multiple sclerosis.

With respect to this clonotype: The antigen remains unidentified.

Germline lookup yields CDR1 SGHAT and CDR2 FQNNGV. The CDR3 contains 15 residues. V was clipped by 1 base and J by 7 bases, with 14 bases between them. Study observations and caveats: Normalized Chao1 diversity in multiple sclerosis patients fell significantly below that of controls. Batch-matched samples strongly co-clustered by F measure. Elevated frequency relative to controls characterized roughly five TRBV segments in patients, TRBV5-6, TRBV5-1 and TRBV20-1 among them.

Every TCR beta cDNA library bore unique molecular identifiers. Researchers reported approximately 500,000 cDNA molecules coming from approximately 0.95 to 9.8 million T cells. TCRdb itself ran the PCR reads through MiXCR, one entry per CDR3 protein. The top ten hold around 1.7% of the sample, which has 550,000 to 700,000 distinct CDR3 sequences, roughly 45% seen once. The chain links TRBV11-2 to TRBJ2-1; maybe TRBD1 (6 bases). This clonotype was obtained from a girl between 10 and 17 years old with multiple sclerosis. The sample comprised blood. The CDR3 DNA reads TGTGCCAGCAGCTTAGCAGGGGTACTACGGAATGAGCAGTTCTTC. This gives the protein CASSLAGVLRNEQFF.